Described below is a single T cell receptor (beta chain) sequence and its context. The method was immunoSEQ multiplex PCR; TCRdb's version includes in-frame clones alone and lacks a portion of them. This table has around 40,000 clones, around three quarters appearing once. The data are from a study of chemoradiotherapy in HPV16-positive cancers. The specimen was blood, collected from a patient who underwent chemoradiotherapy. This clonotype originated in a human donor with HPV-associated anogenital cancer.

The CDR3 protein is CASSVGGGDYNEQFF. The CDR3 region has the DNA TGTGCCAGCAGCGTAGGAGGGGGAGATTACAATGAGCAGTTCTTC. The chain couples TRBV9 to TRBJ2-1; tentatively, D is TRBD1 (6 bases). CDR1 is SGDLS and CDR2 is YYNGEE in the germline V gene. The CDR3 runs to 15 residues. Between the trimmed V and J ends, which lost 0 bases and 4 bases, there was a span of 11 bases.